These 21 T cell receptor beta chains were sequenced from one sample in a study of control samples from healthy donors and cancer patients. Profiling relied on immunoSEQ multiplex PCR, and the TCRdb table lists in-frame clones only, not all of them. The sample holds 120,000 to 150,000 clones, roughly 89% seen once. Sequenced: blood. The receptors come from a man aged 18 to 29 in good health.

The chain joins TRBV28 to TRBJ2-7; TRBD2 agrees at 9 bases. V lost 10 bases, J lost 1 base, and 11 bases stayed unmatched. The germline V gene encodes CDR1 MDHEN and CDR2 SYDVKM. There are 15 residues in the CDR3. The CDR3 is CATTSLAGNSYEQYF. The CDR3 region has the DNA TGTGCCACCACCTCCCTAGCGGGGAATTCCTACGAGCAGTACTTC.

This clone was found a few times. The genes are TRBV3-1 (or the pseudogene TRBV3-2) and TRBJ1-2; 10 bases line up with TRBD1. CDR1 LGHDT and CDR2 YNNKEL come from the germline V gene (reference sequence). Trimming cost V 4 bases and J 5 bases; bases outside gene matches: 7. The CDR3 loop spans 15 amino acids. In DNA form, the CDR3 reads TGTGCCAGCAGCCTGGAGGGGACAGGGGATTATGGCTACACCTTC. The encoded protein is CASSLEGTGDYGYTF.

The table lists this clone with a few counts. This CDR3 is also generated by other DNA sequences in the sample. The chain combines TRBV19 with TRBJ2-2; D may match TRBD1 or TRBD2 (5 bases each). Germline V gene sequence: CDR1 LNHDA, CDR2 SQIVND (reference sequence). The CDR3 consists of 16 residues. The ends were cut back, 3 bases at V and 3 bases at J, with 14 bases in the middle. The CDR3 protein is CASSIRGPPYTGELFF. For the CDR3, the DNA is TGTGCCAGTAGTATTCGGGGCCCTCCTTACACCGGGGAGCTGTTTTTT.

The CDR3, as DNA: TGCGCCAGCAGCTTCGGACTAGCGGGGGGACTATACAATGAGCAGTTCTTC. Its protein is CASSFGLAGGLYNEQFF. This chain uses TRBV5-1 with TRBJ2-1; 14 nucleotides align to TRBD2. This CDR3 is 17 amino acids long. After removal of 2 bases from V and 4 bases from J, the junction contained 5 bases not matched to a gene. Germline CDR1 SGHRS, CDR2 YFSETQ.

V is TRBV5-1 and J is TRBJ1-2; D perhaps matches TRBD1 (6 bases). Germline CDR1 SGHRS, CDR2 YFSETQ. There are 14 residues in the CDR3. Trimming cost V 4 bases and J 0 bases, with 10 bases left between them. The CDR3 DNA reads as TGCGCCAGCAGCAGGGACAACACTAACTATGGCTACACCTTC. Translating gives CASSRDNTNYGYTF.

This clone came up once. This chain uses TRBV12-2 with TRBJ2-1; TRBD2, the D gene given by the table, was not confirmed from the DNA. TRBV12-2 is a pseudogene segment. This CDR3 has 16 amino acids. The CDR3 DNA is TGTGCAAGTCGCGCGGGCGCGGGGAGCTCCTACAATGAGCAGTTCTTC. It translates to CASRAGAGSSYNEQFF.

V is TRBV7-9 and J is TRBJ1-1; 10 bases are a match to TRBD1. Germline V gene lookup returns CDR1 SEHNR and CDR2 FQNEAQ (reference sequence). This CDR3 has 18 amino acids. The V gene end was trimmed by 5 bases and the J gene end by 3 bases; junction bases not matched to a gene: 15. For the CDR3, the DNA is TGTGCCAGCAGCAGCAGACAGGGGGCGCCTCTTTTGGACACTGAAGCTTTCTTT. Protein sequence: CASSSRQGAPLLDTEAFF.

This clone was picked up one time. The chain is built from TRBV5-6 and TRBJ2-5; 7 nucleotides agree with TRBD1. In germline, CDR1 is SGHDT, CDR2 YYEEEE. The junction had 2 bases not matched to a gene; V was cut back by 2 bases and J by 1 base. This CDR3 has 14 residues. The CDR3 DNA reads as TGTGCCAGCAGCTTCACAGGGGCCCAAGAGACCCAGTACTTC. Protein sequence: CASSFTGAQETQYF.

The chain carries TRBV27 and TRBJ2-3, with D uncertain. Germline CDR1 and CDR2: MNHEY and SMNVEV (reference sequence). This CDR3 is built from 14 residues. Trimming stripped 10 bases from V and 0 bases from J, with 14 bases between. CDR3 amino acids: CAIKSSTSTDTQYF. The CDR3 DNA reads TGTGCCATCAAAAGTTCAACTAGCACAGATACGCAGTATTTT.

This chain links TRBV29-1 with TRBJ2-2; D is perhaps TRBD1 (6 bases). Germline V lookup: CDR1 SQVTM, CDR2 ANQGSEA. The CDR3 has 13 residues. V lost 4 bases and J 0 bases, leaving 6 bases between the germline ends. The CDR3, as DNA: TGCAGCGTTGGGGGGCCGAACACCGGGGAGCTGTTTTTT. This gives the protein CSVGGPNTGELFF.

CDR3 sequence: CASSDRQGGNQPQHF. In DNA, the CDR3 is TGTGCCAGCAGTGATCGGCAGGGGGGCAATCAGCCCCAGCATTTT. The rearrangement links TRBV25-1 to TRBJ1-5; 7 bases align to TRBD1. CDR3 size: 15 residues. The J segment lost 2 bases and the V segment lost 3 bases, leaving 4 bases of the junction unmatched. In germline, CDR1 is MGHDK, CDR2 SYGVNS.

The J gene is TRBJ1-1, the V gene TRBV5-1; D might be TRBD1 (6 bases). Trimming removed 0 bases from V and 4 bases from J, with 13 bases in between. The V gene's germline CDR1 is SGHRS and CDR2 YFSETQ. This CDR3 comprises 15 residues. The CDR3 protein is CASSLDRVGSTEAFF. CDR3 DNA sequence: TGCGCCAGCAGCTTGGACAGGGTCGGGAGCACTGAAGCTTTCTTT. Using reference TRBV5-1 and TRBJ1-1 for the parts outside the CDR3, the full variable domain is KAGVTQTPRYLIKTRGQQVTLSCSPISGHRSVSWYQQTPGQGLQFLFEYFSETQRNKGNFPGRFSGRQFSNSRSEMNVSTLELGDSALYLCASSLDRVGSTEAFFGQGTRLTVV.

The rearrangement links TRBV12-2 to TRBJ2-3; TRBD2, as called in the table, went unchecked against the DNA. TRBV12-2 is shown as a pseudogene. This CDR3 is 13 amino acids long. The DNA for the CDR3 is TGTGCAAGTCGCTTCAGCGGCAAAGATACGCAGTATTTT. Amino acid sequence: CASRFSGKDTQYF.

CDR3 in amino acids: CASSLGWDRDQETQYF. The CDR3 DNA is TGTGCCAGCAGCTTAGGGTGGGACAGGGACCAAGAGACCCAGTACTTC. The chain employs TRBV7-9 and TRBJ2-5; TRBD1 agrees at 9 bases. With 1 base clipped from V and 0 bases from J, the junction kept 3 bases outside the gene matches. The CDR3 sequence is 16 residues long. Germline CDR1 is SEHNR and CDR2 is FQNEAQ (reference sequence).

This chain uses TRBV5-1 with TRBJ1-2; 10 bases line up with TRBD1. The junction had 4 bases not matched to a gene; V was cut back by 3 bases and J by 2 bases. The CDR3 consists of 15 residues. From germline, CDR1 is SGHRS and CDR2 YFSETQ. Here the CDR3 reads CASSSGQGLNYGYTF. In nucleotides, the CDR3 is TGCGCCAGCAGCTCGGGACAGGGGCTCAACTATGGCTACACCTTC.

Concerning this clone itself: Other DNA sequences in the same sample also yield this CDR3. The chain combines TRBV29-1 with TRBJ2-3; 11 bases align to TRBD2. Per germline, CDR1 SQVTM and CDR2 ANQGSEA. This CDR3 has 14 amino acids. V lost 7 bases and J lost 1; bases outside the gene matches: 4. The CDR3 loop is CSGGLAGGTDTQYF. In DNA form, the CDR3 reads TGCAGCGGCGGACTAGCGGGTGGCACAGATACGCAGTATTTT.

V gene TRBV7-2 combines with J gene TRBJ1-3; tentative D call: TRBD1 (5 bases). Germline V gives CDR1 SGHTA, CDR2 FQGNSA. Trimming pared 1 base from V and 2 bases from J, leaving 9 bases between. CDR3 length: 15 residues. This chain's CDR3 is CASSLETAAGNTIYF. The CDR3 DNA is TGTGCCAGCAGCTTAGAGACAGCGGCTGGAAACACCATATATTTT.

Only one count was recorded for this clone. The rearrangement uses TRBV6-6 and TRBJ2-5; TRBD1 might be the D (5 bases). This CDR3 contains 16 residues. V lost 5 bases and J 4 bases, leaving 20 bases between the germline ends. Germline loops: CDR1 MNHNY, CDR2 SVGAGI (reference sequence). CDR3 sequence reads: CASSRKTDLPRETQYF. CDR3 DNA sequence: TGTGCCAGCAGTCGGAAGACAGACCTCCCTCGAGAGACCCAGTACTTC.

The count of this clone is one. The chain combines TRBV6-5 with TRBJ1-2; TRBD1 matches at 7 bases. The CDR3 sequence is 14 residues long. J lost 1 base, V lost 5 bases, and 4 bases had no gene match. Germline values: CDR1 MNHEY, CDR2 SVGAGI. In nucleotides, the CDR3 is TGTGCCAGCAGTCCAAGACAGGGTAACTATGGCTACACCTTC. Its protein product is CASSPRQGNYGYTF.

The chain recombines TRBV25-1 with TRBJ2-7, with 10 positions matching TRBD1. Germline CDR1 and CDR2: MGHDK and SYGVNS. Unmatched junction bases numbered 2, after V lost 3 bases and J lost 6 bases. The length of the CDR3 is 13 residues. The CDR3 nucleotides read TGTGCCAGCAGTGATTGGGACAGGGGCGAGCAGTACTTC. Translated: CASSDWDRGEQYF.

This chain uses TRBV10-3 with TRBJ1-2, with a weak D call TRBD1 (5 bases). With 0 bases removed from V and 9 bases from J, the gap between germline ends came to 11 bases. Germline V gene data show CDR1 as ENHRY and CDR2 as SYGVKD. This CDR3 region has 13 residues. The CDR3: CAISESTGGSYTF. Written as DNA, the CDR3 is TGTGCCATCAGTGAGTCAACGGGGGGGAGCTACACCTTC.